The 14 T cell receptor beta chains below were found in one sample sequenced in a study of cytomegalovirus exposure and HLA in healthy donors. Sequencing was performed with immunoSEQ multiplex PCR; in TCRdb, only in-frame clones are kept and a portion is missing. The data contain some 250,000 clones, nearly 90% of them singletons. Sequenced: PBMCs. The source of these receptors is a young woman in good health and CMV-seronegative.

The V gene is TRBV5-1, the J gene TRBJ2-3; a possible D gene is TRBD2 (6 bases). This CDR3 has 15 amino acids. V lost 4 bases and J 0 bases, leaving 12 bases between the germline ends. Germline loops: CDR1 SGHRS, CDR2 YFSETQ. For the CDR3, the DNA is TGCGCCAGCAGCCCGGGACTGATAAGCACAGATACGCAGTATTTT. As protein: CASSPGLISTDTQYF.

The chain recombines TRBV5-4 with TRBJ2-1; D not resolved. V was clipped by 4 bases and J by 3 bases, with 5 bases between them. CDR3 length: 12 residues. Germline V CDR1 and CDR2: SGHNT, YYREEE (reference sequence). The CDR3 spells CASSIYYNEQFF. The CDR3 nucleotides are TGTGCCAGCAGCATCTACTACAATGAGCAGTTCTTC. Full variable domain (remainder filled in from reference TRBV5-4 and TRBJ2-1): ETGVTQSPTHLIKTRGQQVTLRCSSQSGHNTVSWYQQALGQGPQFIFQYYREEENGRGNFPPRFSGLQFPNYSSELNVNALELDDSALYLCASSIYYNEQFFGPGTRLTVL.

The chain joins TRBV23-1 to TRBJ2-7; D is perhaps TRBD1 (5 bases). TRBV23-1 is noted as an ORF with a role that remains uncertain. There are 16 residues in the CDR3. V gave up 2 bases and J gave up 3 bases, with 17 bases separating them. Written as DNA, the CDR3 is TGCGCCAGCAGTCAAACCAAAGAACAGGTAGGCTACGAGCAGTACGTC. It is translated as CASSQTKEQVGYEQYV.

This chain connects TRBV10-3 to TRBJ2-1; 8 bases are shared with TRBD2. Trimming at V came to 4 bases and at J to 5 bases, leaving 10 bases not matched to a gene. CDR1 and CDR2 from the germline V gene are ENHRY and SYGVKD. The CDR3 runs 16 residues. DNA of the CDR3: TGTGCCATCAGTGTCCCACTAGCGGATCAAAACAATGAGCAGTTCTTC. It yields the protein CAISVPLADQNNEQFF.

The J gene is TRBJ1-6, the V gene TRBV27; 7 bases fit TRBD1. This CDR3 comprises 15 residues. The germline gives CDR1 MNHEY, CDR2 SMNVEV (reference sequence). The J segment lost 4 bases and the V segment lost 5 bases, leaving 5 bases of the junction unmatched. In DNA form, the CDR3 reads TGTGCCAGCAGTGTCGGACAGGAGTATAATTCACCCCTCCACTTT. Protein product: CASSVGQEYNSPLHF.

This chain joins TRBV7-9 and TRBJ2-7; TRBD1 is a possible D gene (5 bases). V was shortened by 1 base and J by 5 bases, with 21 bases between the two germline ends. Per the germline V gene, CDR1 is SEHNR and CDR2 is FQNEAQ (reference sequence). CDR3 length: 17 amino acids. The DNA of the CDR3 is TGTGCCAGCAGCTTAGGCCTTCGACAGCCAGGATTCCACGAGCAGTACTTC. Translation gives CASSLGLRQPGFHEQYF.

The V gene is TRBV9, the J gene TRBJ1-2, with D possibly being TRBD1 (5 bases). With 4 bases removed from V and 6 bases from J, the gap between germline ends came to 16 bases. Germline V gene lookup returns CDR1 SGDLS and CDR2 YYNGEE. The CDR3 has 14 residues. The CDR3 DNA sequence: TGTGCCAGCAGCCCCTCAGGTGGGGGGGATGGCTACACCTTC. Translation gives CASSPSGGGDGYTF.

The gene calls are TRBV7-9 and TRBJ2-2; 12 bases match TRBD1. J lost 4 bases, V lost 8 bases, and 11 bases had no gene match. Germline CDR1 reads SEHNR; CDR2 reads FQNEAQ (reference sequence). The CDR3 covers 17 residues. CDR3 amino acids: CASGGTGDRGPTGELFF. In nucleotides, the CDR3 is TGTGCCAGCGGAGGGACTGGGGACAGGGGGCCCACCGGGGAGCTGTTTTTT.

The chain has TRBV10-3 and TRBJ2-5; the match to TRBD2 covers 8 bases. This CDR3 comprises 15 residues. Unmatched junction bases numbered 15, after V lost 10 bases and J lost 5 bases. Germline V gene data show CDR1 as ENHRY and CDR2 as SYGVKD. The CDR3 region is CATMDRGGRVETQYF. The CDR3 nucleotides are TGTGCCACCATGGACCGCGGGGGGAGGGTGGAGACCCAGTACTTC.

About this clone itself: The junction differs from germline at one of its ends, possibly a read error. The rearrangement uses TRBV7-9 and TRBJ1-2, with D unclear. The CDR3 covers 9 residues. Germline V gene lookup returns CDR1 SEHNR and CDR2 FQNEAQ (reference sequence). The CDR3 DNA reads TGTGCCAGCAGCTTAGGGTCGGCCTTC. Protein sequence: CASSLGSAF.

J is TRBJ2-1 and V is TRBV5-4; 10 nucleotides line up with TRBD1. CDR3 size: 15 residues. Unmatched junction bases numbered 9, after V lost 3 bases and J lost 9 bases. Germline loops: CDR1 SGHNT, CDR2 YYREEE (reference sequence). Here the CDR3 reads CASSSRQGAIGEQFF. CDR3 DNA: TGTGCCAGCAGCTCCCGACAGGGGGCTATTGGTGAGCAGTTCTTC.

This chain joins TRBV19 and TRBJ2-7, with 9 nucleotides matching TRBD1. The junction had 5 bases not matched to a gene; V was cut back by 3 bases and J by 2 bases. The CDR3 is 15 residues long. Germline V gene data show CDR1 as LNHDA and CDR2 as SQIVND (reference sequence). The CDR3 loop is CASSIIGDRAYEQYF. CDR3 in DNA: TGTGCCAGTAGTATTATCGGGGACAGGGCCTACGAGCAGTACTTC.

The chain has TRBV11-2 and TRBJ2-7; 9 bases are shared with TRBD1. The ends lost 5 bases at V and 6 bases at J; junction bases unmatched: 8. CDR3 size: 14 residues. Germline CDR1 SGHAT, CDR2 FQNNGV. The CDR3 DNA sequence: TGTGCCAGCAGCGCCGGGACAGGGCTCGGCGAGCAGTACGTC. Amino acids: CASSAGTGLGEQYV.

This clone has a handful of counts. This chain connects TRBV7-9 to TRBJ2-1; 7 bases agree with TRBD1. Germline loops: CDR1 SEHNR, CDR2 FQNEAQ (reference sequence). CDR3 length: 12 residues. V trimming: 7 bases; J trimming: 10 bases; junction bases outside the gene matches: 7. CDR3 loop: CASITGTEEQFF. The CDR3 DNA reads TGTGCCAGCATCACCGGGACAGAGGAGCAGTTCTTC.